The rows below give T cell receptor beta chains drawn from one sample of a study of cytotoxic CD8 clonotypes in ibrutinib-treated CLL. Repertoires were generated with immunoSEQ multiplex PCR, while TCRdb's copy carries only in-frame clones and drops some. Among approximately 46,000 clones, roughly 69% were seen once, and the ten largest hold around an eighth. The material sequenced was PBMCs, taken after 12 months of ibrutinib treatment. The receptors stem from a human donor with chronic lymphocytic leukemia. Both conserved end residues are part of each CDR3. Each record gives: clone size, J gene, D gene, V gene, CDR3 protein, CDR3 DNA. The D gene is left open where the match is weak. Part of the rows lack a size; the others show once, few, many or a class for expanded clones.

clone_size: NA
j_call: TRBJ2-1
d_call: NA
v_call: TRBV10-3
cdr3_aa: CAISDRGNSNEQFF
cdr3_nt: TGTGCCATCAGTGACCGGGGGAATAGCAATGAGCAGTTCTTC

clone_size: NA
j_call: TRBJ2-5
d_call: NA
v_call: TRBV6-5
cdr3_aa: CASSYSGRTDETQYF
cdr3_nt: TGTGCCAGCAGTTACTCCGGAAGAACTGATGAGACCCAGTACTTC

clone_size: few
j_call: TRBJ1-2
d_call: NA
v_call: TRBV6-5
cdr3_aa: CASSSRSYGYTF
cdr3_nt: TGTGCCAGCAGTTCCAGATCCTATGGCTACACCTTC

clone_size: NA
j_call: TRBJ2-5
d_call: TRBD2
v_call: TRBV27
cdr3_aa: CASRVSGMEETQYF
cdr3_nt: TGTGCCAGCCGAGTCAGCGGGATGGAAGAGACCCAGTACTTC

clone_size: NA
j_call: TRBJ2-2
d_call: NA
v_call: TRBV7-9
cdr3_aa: CASSARANTGELFF
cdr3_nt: TGTGCCAGCAGCGCCCGAGCAAACACCGGGGAGCTGTTTTTT

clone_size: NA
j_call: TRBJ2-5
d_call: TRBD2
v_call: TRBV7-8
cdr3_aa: CASSLGLEGTQYF
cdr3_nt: TGTGCCAGCAGCTTGGGACTAGAGGGGACCCAGTACTTC

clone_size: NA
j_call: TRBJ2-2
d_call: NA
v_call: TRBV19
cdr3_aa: CASSGRAPNTGELFF
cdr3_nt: TGTGCCAGTAGTGGGCGGGCCCCGAACACCGGGGAGCTGTTTTTT

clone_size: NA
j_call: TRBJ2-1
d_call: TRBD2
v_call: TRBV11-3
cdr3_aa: CASSLGPAGGRNEQFF
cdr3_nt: TGTGCCAGCAGCTTGGGCCCAGCGGGAGGTAGGAATGAGCAGTTCTTC

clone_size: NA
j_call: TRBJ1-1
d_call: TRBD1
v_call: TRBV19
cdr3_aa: CASTLRQGGNTEAFF
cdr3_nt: TGTGCCAGTACCCTAAGGCAGGGGGGGAACACTGAAGCTTTCTTT

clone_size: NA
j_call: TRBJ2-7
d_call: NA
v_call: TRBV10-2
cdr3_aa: CASGPAYEQYF
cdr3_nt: TGCGCCTCAGGCCCCGCCTACGAGCAGTACTTC

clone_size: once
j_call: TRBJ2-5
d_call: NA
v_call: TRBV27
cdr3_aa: CASGEDGETQYF
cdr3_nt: TGTGCCAGTGGTGAGGACGGAGAGACCCAGTACTTC

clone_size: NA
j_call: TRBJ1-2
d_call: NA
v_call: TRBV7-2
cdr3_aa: CASSLAISNYGYTF
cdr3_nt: TGTGCCAGCAGCTTAGCAATCTCTAACTATGGCTACACCTTC

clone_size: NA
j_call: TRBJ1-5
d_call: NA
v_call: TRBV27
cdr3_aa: CASSRGQFSNQPQHF
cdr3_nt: TGTGCCAGCAGCCGAGGACAGTTTAGCAATCAGCCCCAGCATTTT

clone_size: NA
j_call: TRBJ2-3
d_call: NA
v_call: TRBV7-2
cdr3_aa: CASSRRGGVSTDTQYF
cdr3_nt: TGTGCCAGCAGCCGAAGGGGGGGCGTTAGCACAGATACGCAGTATTTT

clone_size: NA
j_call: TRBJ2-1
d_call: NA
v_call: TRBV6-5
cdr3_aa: CASSYFGRGGYNEQFF
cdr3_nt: TGTGCCAGCAGTTACTTCGGAAGGGGCGGATACAATGAGCAGTTCTTC

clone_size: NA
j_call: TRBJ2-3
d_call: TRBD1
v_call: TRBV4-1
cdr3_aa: CASSPGQGAVDTQYF
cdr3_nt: TGCGCCAGCAGCCCGGGACAGGGGGCAGTGGATACGCAGTATTTT

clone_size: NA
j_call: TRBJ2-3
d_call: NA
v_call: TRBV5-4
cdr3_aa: CASSIAADTQYF
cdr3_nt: TGTGCCAGCAGCATAGCGGCAGATACGCAGTATTTT

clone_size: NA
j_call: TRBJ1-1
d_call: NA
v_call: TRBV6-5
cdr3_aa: CASSGRRPPEAFF
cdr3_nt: TGTGCCAGCAGCGGACGACGTCCGCCAGAAGCTTTCTTT

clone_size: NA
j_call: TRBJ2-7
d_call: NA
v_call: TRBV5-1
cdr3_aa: CASSLGVREQYF
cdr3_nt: TGCGCCAGCAGCTTGGGGGTCCGCGAGCAGTACTTC

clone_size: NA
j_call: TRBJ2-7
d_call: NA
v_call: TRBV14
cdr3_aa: CASSQVSVPEQYF
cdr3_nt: TGTGCCAGCAGCCAAGTAAGCGTACCCGAGCAGTACTTC

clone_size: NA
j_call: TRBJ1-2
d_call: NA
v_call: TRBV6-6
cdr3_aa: CASSYVGAQGYTF
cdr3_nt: TGTGCCAGCAGTTATGTAGGGGCTCAAGGCTACACCTTC

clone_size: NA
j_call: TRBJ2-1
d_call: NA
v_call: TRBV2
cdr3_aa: CASSEPLGGYNEQFF
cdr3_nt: TGTGCCAGCAGTGAACCTTTAGGGGGTTACAATGAGCAGTTCTTC

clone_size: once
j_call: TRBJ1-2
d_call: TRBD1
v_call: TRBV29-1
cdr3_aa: CSVVTGGTYGYTF
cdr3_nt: TGCAGCGTTGTCACAGGGGGCACCTATGGCTACACCTTC

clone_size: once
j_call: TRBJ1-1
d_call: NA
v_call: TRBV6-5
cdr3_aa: CASTPAGQNTEAFF
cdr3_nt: TGTGCCAGCACCCCGGCCGGACAGAACACTGAAGCTTTCTTT

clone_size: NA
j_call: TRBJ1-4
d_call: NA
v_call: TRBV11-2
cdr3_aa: CASSLGAGGFEKLFF
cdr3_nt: TGTGCCAGCAGCTTAGGGGCGGGGGGCTTTGAAAAACTGTTTTTT

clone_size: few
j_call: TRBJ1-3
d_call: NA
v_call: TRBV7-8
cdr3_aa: CASSPSGNTIYF
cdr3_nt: TGTGCCAGCAGCCCGAGTGGAAACACCATATATTTT

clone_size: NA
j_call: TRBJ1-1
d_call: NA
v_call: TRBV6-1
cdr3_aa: CASSERGWGAEAFF
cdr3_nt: TGTGCCAGCAGTGAAAGGGGCTGGGGGGCTGAAGCTTTCTTT